The present TCR beta chain was sequenced within a study of OX40 agonist ivuxolimab in advanced cancers. Study background: Patients took ivuxolimab, an agonistic anti-OX40 (CD134) antibody. Previous treatment with anti-PD-1, anti-PD-L1 or anti-CTLA-4 therapy was allowed; 30% to 50% had received some. Ivuxolimab was delivered to patients intravenously every 2 weeks at doses spanning 0.01 to 10 mg/kg. Broader study findings: By week 6 at 0.1 to 3.0 mg/kg, blood CD4+ and CD8+ T cells had expanded clonally.

Clones were sequenced by immunoSEQ multiplex PCR, and TCRdb holds only the in-frame ones, with some missing. This table has roughly 17,000 clones, roughly 90% appearing once. For this clone: No antigen is known for it.

V lost 3 bases and J 0 bases, leaving 6 bases between the germline ends. The CDR3 length is 13 residues. Germline V gene sequence: CDR1 MNHEY, CDR2 SMNVEV (reference sequence). This chain links TRBV27 with TRBJ2-7; maybe TRBD1 (6 bases). The sequence came from an adult with an advanced solid tumor such as melanoma, head and neck, liver or kidney cancer. This sample comprised CD4+ or CD8+ T cells sorted from blood, obtained in a trial of the OX40 agonist ivuxolimab. As DNA, the CDR3 is TGTGCCAGCAGTTTGACAGGCTCCTACGAGCAGTACTTC. As protein: CASSLTGSYEQYF.